This passage covers 3 T cell receptor beta chains from one sample sequenced in a study of regulatory T cells in long-lasting Graves disease. The time point here: persistent/refractory GD, antithyroid drugs over 5 years with positive TRAb. The TCR library used RNA extracted from PBMCs. Building of the TCR beta libraries involved iRepertoire HTBI primers and Arm-PCR of CDR3 regions. Using its own MiXCR run on the multiplex PCR reads, TCRdb lists one record per CDR3 protein. The sample holds about 470,000 distinct CDR3 sequences, around 21% seen once. The material sequenced was peripheral blood mononuclear cells (PBMCs), taken when the disease was refractory, from a patient treated with antithyroid drugs. Receptors originate from a female donor with Graves disease.

This clonotype was found a few times. The rearrangement joins TRBV7-2 to TRBJ2-2; 14 nucleotides align to TRBD2. Germline loops: CDR1 SGHTA, CDR2 FQGNSA. The V segment lost 5 bases and the J segment 6 bases; nucleotides outside the gene matches: 5. This CDR3 has 16 residues. The CDR3, as DNA: TGTGCCAGCAGCCTCAGGACTAGCGGGAGGTCCGGGGAGCTGTTTTTT. It yields the protein CASSLRTSGRSGELFF. The full variable domain, its missing parts supplied by reference TRBV7-2 and TRBJ2-2, is GAGVSQSPSNKVTEKGKDVELRCDPISGHTALYWYRQSLGQGLEFLIYFQGNSAPDKSGLPSDRFSAERTGGSVSTLTIQRTQQEDSAVYLCASSLRTSGRSGELFFGEGSRLTVL.

This clonotype was seen just once. Being one base from a much bigger clone, this may be a read error. No conserved phenylalanine or tryptophan ends this CDR3, so it is likely a read error. V is TRBV6-1 and J is TRBJ2-7; D call uncertain. CDR1 and CDR2 from the germline V gene are MNHNS and SASEGT. V lost 7 bases to trimming and J lost 1 base, with 14 bases between them. The CDR3 has 14 residues. In DNA form, the CDR3 reads TGTGCCAGCACTATCGGACGACCTTCCTACGAGCAGTACCTC. As protein: CASTIGRPSYEQYL.

This clonotype was picked up many times. V and J are TRBV6-2 or TRBV6-3 and TRBJ2-7; D call uncertain. This CDR3 region has 12 residues. V lost 6 bases, J lost 7 bases, and 13 bases lay in between. CDR1 is MNHEY and CDR2 is SVGEGT in the germline V gene. This CDR3 reads CASSKDGWEQYF. In DNA, the CDR3 is TGTGCCAGCAGCAAGGACGGGTGGGAGCAGTACTTC.